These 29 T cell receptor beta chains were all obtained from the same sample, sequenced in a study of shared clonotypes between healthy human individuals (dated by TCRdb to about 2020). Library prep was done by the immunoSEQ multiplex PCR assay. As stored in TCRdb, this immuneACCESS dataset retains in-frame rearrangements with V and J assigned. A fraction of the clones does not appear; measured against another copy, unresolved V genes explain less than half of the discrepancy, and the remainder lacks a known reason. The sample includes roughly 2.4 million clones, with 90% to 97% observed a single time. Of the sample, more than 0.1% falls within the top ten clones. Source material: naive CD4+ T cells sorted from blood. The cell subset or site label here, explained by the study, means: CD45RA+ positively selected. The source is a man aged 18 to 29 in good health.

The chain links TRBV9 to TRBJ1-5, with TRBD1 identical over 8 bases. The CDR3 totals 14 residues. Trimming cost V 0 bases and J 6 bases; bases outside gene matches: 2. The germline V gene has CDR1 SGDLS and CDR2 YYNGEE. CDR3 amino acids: CASSVGQGAQPQHF. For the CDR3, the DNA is TGTGCCAGCAGCGTAGGGCAGGGGGCTCAGCCCCAGCATTTT.

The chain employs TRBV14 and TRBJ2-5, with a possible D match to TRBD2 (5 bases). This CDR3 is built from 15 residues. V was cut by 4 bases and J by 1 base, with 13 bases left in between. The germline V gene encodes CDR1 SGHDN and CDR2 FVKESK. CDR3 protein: CASSRLLGIQETQYF. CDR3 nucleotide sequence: TGTGCCAGCAGCCGTCTACTAGGAATCCAAGAGACCCAGTACTTC.

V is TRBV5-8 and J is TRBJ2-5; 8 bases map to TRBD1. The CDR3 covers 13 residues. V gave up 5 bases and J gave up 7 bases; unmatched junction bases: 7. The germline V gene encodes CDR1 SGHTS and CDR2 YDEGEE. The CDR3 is CASRVTGARTQYF. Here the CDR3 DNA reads TGTGCCAGCAGGGTGACAGGGGCCCGGACCCAGTACTTC.

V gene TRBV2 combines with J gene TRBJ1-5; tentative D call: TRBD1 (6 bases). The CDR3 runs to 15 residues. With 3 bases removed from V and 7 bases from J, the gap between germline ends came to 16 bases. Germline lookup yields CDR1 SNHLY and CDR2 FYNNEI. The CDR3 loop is CASSEASQGKQPQHF. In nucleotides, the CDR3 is TGTGCCAGCAGTGAGGCGTCCCAGGGGAAACAGCCCCAGCATTTT.

The CDR3 region is CASSSIALQGRDTQYF. In DNA form, the CDR3 reads TGCGCCAGCAGCTCAATCGCCCTACAGGGACGAGATACGCAGTATTTT. The chain carries TRBV5-1 and TRBJ2-3, with TRBD1 as a possible D gene (6 bases). The V end lost 3 bases, the J end lost 5 bases, and 19 bases lay between the germline ends. The CDR3 loop spans 16 amino acids. Germline V CDR1 and CDR2: SGHRS, YFSETQ.

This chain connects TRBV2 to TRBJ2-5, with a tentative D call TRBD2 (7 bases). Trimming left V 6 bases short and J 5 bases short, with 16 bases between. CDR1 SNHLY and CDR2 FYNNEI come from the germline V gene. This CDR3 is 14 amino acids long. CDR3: CASSQGGGAETQYF. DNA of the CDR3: TGTGCCAGCAGCCAAGGGGGGGGAGCTGAGACCCAGTACTTC.

The CDR3 sequence: CASSEDSRAYEQFF. CDR3 bases: TGTGCCAGCAGCGAGGACAGTCGAGCGTATGAGCAGTTCTTC. The chain links TRBV7-9 to TRBJ2-1, with D perhaps TRBD1 (6 bases). Trimming removed 5 bases at V and 8 bases at J, with 16 bases between. Germline V CDR1 and CDR2: SEHNR, FQNEAQ (reference sequence). The CDR3 runs 14 residues. Variable domain in full (rest from reference TRBV7-9 and TRBJ2-1): DTGVSQNPRHKITKRGQNVTFRCDPISEHNRLYWYRQTLGQGPEFLTYFQNEAQLEKSRLLSDRFSAERPKGSFSTLEIQRTEQGDSAMYLCASSEDSRAYEQFFGPGTRLTVL.

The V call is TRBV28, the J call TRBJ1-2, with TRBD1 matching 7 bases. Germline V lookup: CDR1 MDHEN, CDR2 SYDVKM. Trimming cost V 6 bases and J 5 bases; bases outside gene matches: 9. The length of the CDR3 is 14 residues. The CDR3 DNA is TGTGCCAGCAGCCCAATCGACAGGGTATATGGCTACACCTTC. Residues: CASSPIDRVYGYTF.

The CDR3 region is CAWRRDGELFF. The CDR3 DNA follows: TGTGCCTGGAGGCGAGACGGGGAGCTGTTTTTT. This sequence joins TRBV30 and TRBJ2-2; D gene uncertain. Deletions cut 3 bases from V and 7 bases from J, with 6 bases between. This CDR3 region has 11 residues. CDR1 and CDR2 (germline): GTSNPN, SVGIG (reference sequence).

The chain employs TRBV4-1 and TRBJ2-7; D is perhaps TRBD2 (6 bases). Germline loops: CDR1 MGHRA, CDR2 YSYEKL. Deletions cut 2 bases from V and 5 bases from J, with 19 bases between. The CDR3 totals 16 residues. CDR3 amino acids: CASSQPGTSRGDEQYF. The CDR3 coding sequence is TGCGCCAGCAGCCAACCCGGGACTTCCCGGGGCGACGAGCAGTACTTC.

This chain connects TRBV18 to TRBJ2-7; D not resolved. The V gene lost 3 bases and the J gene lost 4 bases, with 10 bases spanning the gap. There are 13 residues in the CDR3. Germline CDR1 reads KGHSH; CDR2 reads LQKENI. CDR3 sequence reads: CASSPARQYEQYF. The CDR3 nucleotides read TGTGCCAGCTCACCTGCCCGGCAGTACGAGCAGTACTTC. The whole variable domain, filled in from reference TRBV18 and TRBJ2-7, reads NAGVMQNPRHLVRRRGQEARLRCSPMKGHSHVYWYRQLPEEGLKFMVYLQKENIIDESGMPKERFSAEFPKEGPSILRIQQVVRGDSAAYFCASSPARQYEQYFGPGTRLTVT.

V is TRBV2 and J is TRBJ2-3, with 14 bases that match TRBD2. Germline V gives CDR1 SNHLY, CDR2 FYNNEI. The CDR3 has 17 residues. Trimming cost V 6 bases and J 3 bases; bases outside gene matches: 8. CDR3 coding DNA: TGTGCCAGCAGCGCCGGGACTAGCGGGAGTGGGACAGATACGCAGTATTTT. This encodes CASSAGTSGSGTDTQYF.

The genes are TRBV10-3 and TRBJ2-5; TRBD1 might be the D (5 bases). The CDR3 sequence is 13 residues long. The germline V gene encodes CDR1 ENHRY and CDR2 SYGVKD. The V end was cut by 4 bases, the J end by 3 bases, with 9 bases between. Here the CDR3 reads CAISAQGKETQYF. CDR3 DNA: TGTGCCATCAGTGCTCAGGGTAAAGAGACCCAGTACTTC.

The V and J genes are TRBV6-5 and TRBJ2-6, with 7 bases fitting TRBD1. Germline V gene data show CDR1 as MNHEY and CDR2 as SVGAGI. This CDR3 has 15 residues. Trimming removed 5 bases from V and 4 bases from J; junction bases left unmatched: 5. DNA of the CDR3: TGTGCCAGCAGTAAGGGGGCGATCGGGGCCAACGTCCTGACTTTC. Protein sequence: CASSKGAIGANVLTF.

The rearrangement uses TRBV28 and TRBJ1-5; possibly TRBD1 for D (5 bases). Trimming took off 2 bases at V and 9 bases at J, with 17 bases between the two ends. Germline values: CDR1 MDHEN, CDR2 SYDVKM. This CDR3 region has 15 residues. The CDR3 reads CASSLLEDGGRPQHF. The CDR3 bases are TGTGCCAGCAGTTTACTAGAAGATGGGGGTCGGCCCCAGCATTTT.

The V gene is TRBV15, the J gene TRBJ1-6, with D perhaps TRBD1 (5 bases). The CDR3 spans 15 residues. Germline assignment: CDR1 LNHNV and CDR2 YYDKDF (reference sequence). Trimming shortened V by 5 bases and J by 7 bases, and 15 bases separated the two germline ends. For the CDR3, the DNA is TGTGCCACCAGCGGGGTCAGGGTAGGGAATTCACCCCTCCACTTT. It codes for CATSGVRVGNSPLHF.

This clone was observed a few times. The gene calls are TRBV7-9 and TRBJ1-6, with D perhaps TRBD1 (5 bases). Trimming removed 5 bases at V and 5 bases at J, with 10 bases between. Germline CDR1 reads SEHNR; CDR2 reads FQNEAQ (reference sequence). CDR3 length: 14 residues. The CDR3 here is CASSTDSDNSPLHF. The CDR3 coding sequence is TGTGCCAGCAGCACCGACAGTGATAATTCACCCCTCCACTTT. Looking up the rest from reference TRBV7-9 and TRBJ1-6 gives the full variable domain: DTGVSQNPRHKITKRGQNVTFRCDPISEHNRLYWYRQTLGQGPEFLTYFQNEAQLEKSRLLSDRFSAERPKGSFSTLEIQRTEQGDSAMYLCASSTDSDNSPLHFGNGTRLTVT.

The CDR3 bases are TGCGCCAGCAGTCGGGGGTCTAGCGTCTACAATGAGCAGTTCTTC. Translation gives CASSRGSSVYNEQFF. The chain carries TRBV4-3 and TRBJ2-1; TRBD2 is a possible D gene (6 bases). V gave up 6 bases and J gave up 3 bases, with 15 bases separating them. The CDR3 consists of 15 residues. Germline V gives CDR1 LGHNA, CDR2 YSLEER.

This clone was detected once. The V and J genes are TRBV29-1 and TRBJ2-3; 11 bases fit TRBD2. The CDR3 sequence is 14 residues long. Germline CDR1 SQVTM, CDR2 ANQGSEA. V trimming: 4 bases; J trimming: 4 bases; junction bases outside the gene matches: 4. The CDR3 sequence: CSVVTSGSADTQYF. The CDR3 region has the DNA TGCAGCGTTGTTACTAGCGGGAGTGCAGATACGCAGTATTTT.

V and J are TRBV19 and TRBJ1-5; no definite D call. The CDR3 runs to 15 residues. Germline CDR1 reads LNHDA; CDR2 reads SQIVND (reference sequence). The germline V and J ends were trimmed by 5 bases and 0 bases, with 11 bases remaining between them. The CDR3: CASSPVGFSNQPQHF. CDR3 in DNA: TGTGCCAGTAGTCCCGTGGGATTTAGCAATCAGCCCCAGCATTTT.

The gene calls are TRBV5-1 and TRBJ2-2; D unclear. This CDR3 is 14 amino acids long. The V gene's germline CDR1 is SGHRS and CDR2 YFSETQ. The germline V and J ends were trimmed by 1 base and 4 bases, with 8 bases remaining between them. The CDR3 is CASSLSLGTGELFF. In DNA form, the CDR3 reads TGCGCCAGCAGCTTGTCCCTAGGCACCGGGGAGCTGTTTTTT.

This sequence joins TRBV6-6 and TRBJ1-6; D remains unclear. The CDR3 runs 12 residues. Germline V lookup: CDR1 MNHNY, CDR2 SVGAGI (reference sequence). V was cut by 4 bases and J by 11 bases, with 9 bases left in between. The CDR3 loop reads CASSLEGTPLHF. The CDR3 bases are TGTGCCAGCAGTTTGGAGGGCACACCCCTCCACTTT.

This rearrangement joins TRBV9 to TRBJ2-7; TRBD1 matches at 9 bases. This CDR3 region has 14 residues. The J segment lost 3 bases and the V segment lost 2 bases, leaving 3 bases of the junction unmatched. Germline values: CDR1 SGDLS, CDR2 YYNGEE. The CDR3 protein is CASSVTGQGYEQYF. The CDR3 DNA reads TGTGCCAGCAGCGTGACGGGACAGGGCTACGAGCAGTACTTC.

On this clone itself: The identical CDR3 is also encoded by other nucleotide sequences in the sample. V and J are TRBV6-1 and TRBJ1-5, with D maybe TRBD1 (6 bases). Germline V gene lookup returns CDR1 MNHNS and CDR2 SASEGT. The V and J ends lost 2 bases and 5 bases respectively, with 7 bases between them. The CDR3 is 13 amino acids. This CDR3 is CASSEQGYQPQHF. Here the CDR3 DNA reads TGTGCCAGCAGTGAACAGGGGTATCAGCCCCAGCATTTT.

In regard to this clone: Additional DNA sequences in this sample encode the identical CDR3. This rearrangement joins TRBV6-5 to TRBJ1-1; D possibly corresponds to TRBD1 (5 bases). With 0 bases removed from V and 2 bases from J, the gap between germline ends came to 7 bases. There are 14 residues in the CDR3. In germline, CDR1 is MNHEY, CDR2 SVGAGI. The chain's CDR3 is CASSYSGGNTEAFF. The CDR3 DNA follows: TGTGCCAGCAGTTACTCGGGGGGAAACACTGAAGCTTTCTTT.

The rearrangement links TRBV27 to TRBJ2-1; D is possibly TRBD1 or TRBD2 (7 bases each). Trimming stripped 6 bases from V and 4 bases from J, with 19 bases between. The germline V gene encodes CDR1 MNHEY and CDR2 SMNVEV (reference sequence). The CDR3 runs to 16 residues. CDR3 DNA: TGTGCCAGCAGAAAGGGGGCGGGAGCGGGATACAATGAGCAGTTCTTC. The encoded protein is CASRKGAGAGYNEQFF.

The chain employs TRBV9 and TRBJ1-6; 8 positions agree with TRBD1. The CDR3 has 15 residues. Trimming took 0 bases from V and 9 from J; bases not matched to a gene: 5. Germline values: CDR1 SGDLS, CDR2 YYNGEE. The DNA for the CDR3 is TGTGCCAGCAGCGTAGATGGCCAGGGGGCTTCACCCCTCCACTTT. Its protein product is CASSVDGQGASPLHF.

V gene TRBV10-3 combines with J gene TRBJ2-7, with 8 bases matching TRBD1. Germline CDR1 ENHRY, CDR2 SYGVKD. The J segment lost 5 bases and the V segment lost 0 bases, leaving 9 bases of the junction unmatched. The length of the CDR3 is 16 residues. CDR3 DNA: TGTGCCATCAGTGAGTCGAACGACAGGGGTGGAAACGAGCAGTACTTC. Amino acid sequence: CAISESNDRGGNEQYF.

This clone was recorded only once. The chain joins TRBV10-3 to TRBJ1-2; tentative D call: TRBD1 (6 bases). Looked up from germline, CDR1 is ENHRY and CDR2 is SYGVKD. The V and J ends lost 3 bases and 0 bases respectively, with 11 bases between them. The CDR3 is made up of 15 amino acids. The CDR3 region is CAISEGGWTNYGYTF. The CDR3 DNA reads TGTGCCATCAGTGAAGGGGGTTGGACTAACTATGGCTACACCTTC.